These 18 T cell receptor beta chains originate from one sample sequenced in a study of blood T cells in healthy people across ages. A sample-barcoded 5' primer and a J-beta primer mix were used in a second PCR of roughly 7 to 12 cycles. TCRdb re-called the 5' RACE reads through MiXCR, storing one row per CDR3 protein. The sample carries 500,000 to 700,000 distinct CDR3 sequences, roughly 30% recorded once. Source material: blood. These receptors all come from a woman older than 75 in good health.

A few counts support this clonotype. The rearrangement joins TRBV6-5 to TRBJ1-5; the D gene is possibly TRBD1 (6 bases). Looked up from germline, CDR1 is MNHEY and CDR2 is SVGAGI. Trimming took 10 bases from V and 3 from J, leaving 19 bases between them. The CDR3 spans 15 residues. CDR3 DNA: TGTGCCACCAGGGGTCCAGATATCCTCAATCAGCCCCAGCATTTT. Translating it yields CATRGPDILNQPQHF.

On this clonotype: A much more abundant neighbour one base away suggests this may be a read error. V and J are TRBV6-5 and TRBJ2-4; D remains unclear. The assigned J gene may be wrong: the sequence end matches TRBJ2-5 better. This CDR3 region has 12 residues. Germline CDR1 is MNHEY and CDR2 is SVGAGI. The CDR3: CASRDRQETQYF. The CDR3 DNA is TGTGCCAGCAGGGATAGGCAAGAGACCCAGTACTTC.

This clonotype has just a few counts. The CDR3 DNA reads as TGTGCCAGCAGTTACTTAGCGGGGTATGCGTATTTT. This gives the protein CASSYLAGYAYF. The chain links TRBV6-2 or TRBV6-3 to TRBJ2-3, with 8 bases lining up with TRBD2. The germline V gene encodes CDR1 MNHEY and CDR2 SVGEGT. J lost 14 bases, V lost 1 base, and 5 bases had no gene match. The length of the CDR3 is 12 residues.

This clonotype is a singleton in its sample. CDR3 residues: CSAKKGGTSTDTQYF. CDR3 coding DNA: TGCAGTGCTAAGAAGGGGGGCACTAGCACAGATACGCAGTATTTT. V and J are TRBV20-1 and TRBJ2-3; tentatively, D is TRBD1 or TRBD2 (6 bases each). The CDR3 loop spans 15 amino acids. V was clipped by 4 bases and J by 0 bases, with 14 bases between them. From germline, CDR1 is DFQATT and CDR2 SNEGSKA (reference sequence).

J is TRBJ1-1 and V is TRBV20-1; D uncertain. Germline V gene lookup returns CDR1 DFQATT and CDR2 SNEGSKA (reference sequence). V was trimmed by 0 bases and J by 8 bases, leaving 13 bases between them. The CDR3 is 13 amino acids. DNA of the CDR3: TGCAGTGCTAGAGATCGACGTCCGAAGGAAGCTTTCTTT. Residues: CSARDRRPKEAFF.

The rearrangement links TRBV20-1 to TRBJ1-5; D uncertain. Trimming took 1 base from V and 5 from J, leaving 12 bases between them. CDR3 size: 14 residues. Germline V gives CDR1 DFQATT, CDR2 SNEGSKA (reference sequence). The CDR3, as DNA: TGCAGTGCTAGAGGGGTGGGGTATTATCAGCCCCAGCATTTT. Protein sequence: CSARGVGYYQPQHF.

This clonotype was seen many times. The V and J genes are TRBV10-3 and TRBJ2-3; 8 nucleotides line up with TRBD2. The CDR3 length is 16 residues. Germline CDR1 ENHRY, CDR2 SYGVKD. Trimming cost V 3 bases and J 2 bases; bases outside gene matches: 7. For the CDR3, the DNA is TGTGCCATCAGTGACCAGAGCGGGGGAGTCACAGATACGCAGTATTTT. This codes for CAISDQSGGVTDTQYF.

This clonotype has only a few counts. This CDR3 reads CASSQGGGRETQYF. CDR3 DNA: TGTGCCAGCAGCCAGGGGGGGGGGCGGGAGACCCAGTACTTC. The J gene is TRBJ2-5, the V gene TRBV7-2, with D perhaps given as TRBD1 or TRBD2 (7 bases each). The CDR3 covers 14 residues. With 5 bases removed from V and 5 bases from J, the gap between germline ends came to 15 bases. Germline V CDR1 and CDR2: SGHTA, FQGNSA.

Remarks on this clonotype: The junction does not match germline at one end; this may be a read error. The chain combines TRBV7-2 with TRBJ2-3, with 7 bases fitting TRBD2. This CDR3 has 19 amino acids. Germline V gene data show CDR1 as SGHTA and CDR2 as FQGNSA. Here the CDR3 reads CTSSLRFGRRQTSTDTQYF. CDR3 coding DNA: TGTACCAGCAGCTTAAGATTTGGGAGAAGACAGACTAGCACGGATACGCAGTATTTT.

The CDR3 sequence is CASSLNGAVWDTQYF. The CDR3 bases are TGTGCCAGCAGCTTAAACGGGGCCGTCTGGGATACGCAGTATTTT. The V and J genes are TRBV7-3 and TRBJ2-3, with D possibly being TRBD1 or TRBD2 (5 bases each). With 1 base removed from V and 6 bases from J, the gap between germline ends came to 14 bases. This CDR3 comprises 15 residues. Per the germline V gene, CDR1 is SGHTA and CDR2 is FQGTGA.

The chain combines TRBV7-2 with TRBJ2-7; D possibly corresponds to TRBD1 (5 bases). Germline V CDR1 and CDR2: SGHTA, FQGNSA. This CDR3 has 16 amino acids. Trimming stripped 4 bases from V and 3 bases from J, with 19 bases between. The CDR3 here is CASSSQGGTQLYEQYF. The CDR3 nucleotides read TGTGCCAGCAGCTCCCAGGGCGGCACCCAACTCTACGAGCAGTACTTC.

This clonotype was seen at least ten times. The CDR3 DNA reads as TGCAGCGTTGTTAGGACAGGAATTCACTACGAGCAGTACTTC. Translating it yields CSVVRTGIHYEQYF. The chain employs TRBV29-1 and TRBJ2-7; the match to TRBD1 covers 7 bases. V trimming: 4 bases; J trimming: 3 bases; junction bases outside the gene matches: 9. Germline V CDR1 and CDR2: SQVTM, ANQGSEA. This CDR3 is built from 14 residues.

This clonotype was counted ten times or more. This chain joins TRBV11-2 and TRBJ2-7, with 10 bases lining up with TRBD2. CDR3 length: 14 amino acids. J gave up 2 bases and V 5 bases, and 3 bases lay outside the gene matches. Per germline, CDR1 SGHAT and CDR2 FQNNGV. The CDR3 region has the DNA TGTGCCAGCAGCCCAGCGGGGGGGCCCTACGAGCAGTACTTC. Residues: CASSPAGGPYEQYF.

Concerning this clonotype itself: One end of the junction varies from germline; a read error may be responsible. This rearrangement joins TRBV27 to TRBJ1-2; 11 nucleotides agree with TRBD1. Germline-derived CDR1 and CDR2 are MNHEY and SMNVEV (reference sequence). This CDR3 is built from 18 residues. This CDR3 is CVSSPTNLWDRGFYGYTF. Here the CDR3 DNA reads TGTGTCAGCAGTCCGACCAACCTCTGGGACAGGGGGTTCTATGGCTACACCTTC.

This clonotype was found a few times. The rearrangement uses TRBV2 and TRBJ2-7, with 10 positions matching TRBD1. V gave up 8 bases and J gave up 0 bases; unmatched junction bases: 10. The CDR3 loop spans 16 amino acids. Germline-derived CDR1 and CDR2 are SNHLY and FYNNEI. CDR3 DNA: TGTGCCAGCCAGGGGGACAGGGGCGGGCTCTCCTACGAGCAGTACTTC. Translation: CASQGDRGGLSYEQYF.

There are many counts of this clonotype. Here the CDR3 DNA reads TGTGCCAGCTCACGTGGGACGGACCCCTATAATTCACCCCTCCACTTT. Amino acids: CASSRGTDPYNSPLHF. V is TRBV18 and J is TRBJ1-6; TRBD1 is a possible D gene (5 bases). Germline assignment: CDR1 KGHSH and CDR2 LQKENI. With 4 bases removed from V and 2 bases from J, the gap between germline ends came to 12 bases. The CDR3 has 16 residues.

A word on this clonotype: A read error is possible here, since a much larger clone lies one base away. This sequence joins TRBV9 and TRBJ1-2, with D uncertain. CDR1 is SGDLS, CDR2 YYNGEE, per germline. Trimming shortened V by 0 bases and J by 0 bases, and 9 bases separated the two germline ends. The CDR3 is made up of 15 amino acids. CDR3 protein: CASSVERQSNYGYTF. The CDR3 bases are TGTGCCAGCAGCGTAGAGAGACAATCTAACTATGGCTACACCTTC. Full variable domain (remainder filled in from reference TRBV9 and TRBJ1-2): DSGVTQTPKHLITATGQRVTLRCSPRSGDLSVYWYQQSLDQGLQFLIQYYNGEERAKGNILERFSAQQFPDLHSELNLSSLELGDSALYFCASSVERQSNYGYTFGSGTRLTVV.

This clonotype was seen at least ten times. V gene TRBV5-4 combines with J gene TRBJ1-2; a possible D gene is TRBD1 (6 bases). This CDR3 is 16 amino acids long. Trimming cost V 1 base and J 5 bases, with 18 bases left between them. CDR1 is SGHNT, CDR2 YYREEE, per germline (reference sequence). The chain's CDR3 is CASSLRSVGGGYGYTF. The CDR3, as DNA: TGTGCCAGCAGCTTGAGGTCCGTGGGGGGCGGATATGGCTACACCTTC.